This T cell receptor (beta chain) comes out of a study of PD-1 blockade in classical Hodgkin lymphoma. Concerning this clone: What it recognizes is unknown.

Data came from immunoSEQ multiplex PCR; TCRdb stores just in-frame clones and leaves some out. This table holds 30,000 or so clones, roughly 75% found once. Regarding the study as a whole: Healthy donors were reported to have higher baseline TCR diversity than newly diagnosed patients.

The germline gives CDR1 MDHEN, CDR2 SYDVKM. V lost 8 bases and J lost 4; bases outside the gene matches: 8. CDR3 length equals 14 residues. Time point defined: cycle 4 day 1 (C4D1), after around six weeks of nivolumab. Each of the patients experienced relapse following autologous stem cell transplantation, and their brentuximab vedotin exposure differed. Best overall response was complete response, partial response or progressive disease in these relapsed/refractory classical Hodgkin lymphoma patients. This chain uses TRBV28 with TRBJ2-1; 7 bases match TRBD1. Source: peripheral blood mononuclear cells (PBMCs), taken before the fourth cycle of nivolumab. The receptor's source is a human donor with classical Hodgkin lymphoma. CDR3 residues: CASCDRVRYNEQFF. In DNA, the CDR3 is TGTGCCAGCTGTGACAGGGTGCGGTACAATGAGCAGTTCTTC.